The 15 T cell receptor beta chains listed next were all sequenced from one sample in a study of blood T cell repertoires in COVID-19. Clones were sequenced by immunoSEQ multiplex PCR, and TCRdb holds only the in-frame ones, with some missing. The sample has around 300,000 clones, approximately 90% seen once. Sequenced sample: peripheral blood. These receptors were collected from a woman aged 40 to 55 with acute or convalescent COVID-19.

The CDR3 sequence: CASSYWTRRTDTQYF. The DNA for the CDR3 is TGTGCCAGCAGTTACTGGACTAGGCGGACAGATACGCAGTATTTT. The chain uses TRBV6-6 and TRBJ2-3, with 7 nucleotides matching TRBD2. CDR1 and CDR2 (germline): MNHNY, SVGAGI (reference sequence). The CDR3 contains 15 residues. V trimming: 1 base; J trimming: 3 bases; junction bases outside the gene matches: 4.

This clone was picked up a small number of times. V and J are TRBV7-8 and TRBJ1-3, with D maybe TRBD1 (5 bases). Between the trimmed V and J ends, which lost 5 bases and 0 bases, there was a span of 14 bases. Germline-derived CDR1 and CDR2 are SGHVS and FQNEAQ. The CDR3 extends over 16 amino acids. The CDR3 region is CASSLWDSSSGNTIYF. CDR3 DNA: TGTGCCAGCAGCCTCTGGGACTCGAGCTCTGGAAACACCATATATTTT.

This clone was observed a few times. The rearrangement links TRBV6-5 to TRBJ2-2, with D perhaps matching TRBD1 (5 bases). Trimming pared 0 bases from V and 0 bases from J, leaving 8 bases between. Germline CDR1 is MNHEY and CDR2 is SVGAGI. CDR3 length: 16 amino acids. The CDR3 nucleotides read TGTGCCAGCAGTTACTCGGACATAGCGAACACCGGGGAGCTGTTTTTT. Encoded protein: CASSYSDIANTGELFF.

In DNA, the CDR3 is TGTGCCAGCAGTTTGGCGAGAGGTGAGCAGTTCTTC. Residues: CASSLARGEQFF. The chain joins TRBV12-3 or TRBV12-4 to TRBJ2-1; D not resolved. V lost 3 bases to trimming and J lost 9 bases, with 9 bases between them. This CDR3 comprises 12 residues.

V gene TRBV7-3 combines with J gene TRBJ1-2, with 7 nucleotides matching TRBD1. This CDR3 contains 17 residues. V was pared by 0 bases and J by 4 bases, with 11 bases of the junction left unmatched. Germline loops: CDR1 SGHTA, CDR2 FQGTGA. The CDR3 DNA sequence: TGTGCCAGCAGCTTAACTCCGAATAGGGGGCTGGGCTATGGCTACACCTTC. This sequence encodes CASSLTPNRGLGYGYTF.

The CDR3 nucleotides are TGTGCCAGCAGCCCCCCCGGGGGAGAGCGGGCTTTCTTT. Protein: CASSPPGGERAFF. This chain connects TRBV11-2 to TRBJ1-1, with a weak D call TRBD1 (5 bases). Germline V gene lookup returns CDR1 SGHAT and CDR2 FQNNGV. Deletions cut 5 bases from V and 11 bases from J, with 18 bases between. CDR3 length equals 13 residues. Full variable domain (outside the CDR3, taken from reference TRBV11-2 and TRBJ1-1): EAGVAQSPRYKIIEKRQSVAFWCNPISGHATLYWYQQILGQGPKLLIQFQNNGVVDDSQLPKDRFSAERLKGVDSTLKIQPAKLEDSAVYLCASSPPGGERAFFGQGTRLTVV.

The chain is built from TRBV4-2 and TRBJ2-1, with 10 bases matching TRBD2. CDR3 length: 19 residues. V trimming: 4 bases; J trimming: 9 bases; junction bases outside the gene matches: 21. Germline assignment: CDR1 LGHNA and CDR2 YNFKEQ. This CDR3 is CASSLLSPSLAGGMGEQFF. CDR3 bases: TGTGCCAGCAGCCTCCTGTCGCCCTCCTTAGCGGGGGGCATGGGTGAGCAGTTCTTC.

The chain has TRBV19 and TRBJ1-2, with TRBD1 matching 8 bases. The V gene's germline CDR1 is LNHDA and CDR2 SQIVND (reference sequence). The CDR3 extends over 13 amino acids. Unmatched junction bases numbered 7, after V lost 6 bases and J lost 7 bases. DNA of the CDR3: TGTGCCAGTAGGGCCGGGACAGGTTTTGGCTACACCTTC. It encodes CASRAGTGFGYTF.

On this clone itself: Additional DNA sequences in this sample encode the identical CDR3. The CDR3 sequence is CSASRSTEAFF. The CDR3 DNA is TGCAGTGCTAGCCGCAGCACTGAAGCTTTCTTT. This chain uses TRBV20-1 with TRBJ1-1; D is undetermined. Germline CDR1 is DFQATT and CDR2 is SNEGSKA (reference sequence). CDR3 length equals 11 residues. V was shortened by 3 bases and J by 4 bases, with 6 bases between the two germline ends.

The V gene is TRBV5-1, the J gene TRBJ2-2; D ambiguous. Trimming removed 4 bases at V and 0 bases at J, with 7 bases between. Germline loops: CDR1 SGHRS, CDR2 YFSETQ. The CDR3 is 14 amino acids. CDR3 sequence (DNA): TGCGCCAGCAGCCGGGTCTCGAACACCGGGGAGCTGTTTTTT. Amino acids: CASSRVSNTGELFF. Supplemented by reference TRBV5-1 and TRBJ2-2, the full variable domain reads KAGVTQTPRYLIKTRGQQVTLSCSPISGHRSVSWYQQTPGQGLQFLFEYFSETQRNKGNFPGRFSGRQFSNSRSEMNVSTLELGDSALYLCASSRVSNTGELFFGEGSRLTVL.

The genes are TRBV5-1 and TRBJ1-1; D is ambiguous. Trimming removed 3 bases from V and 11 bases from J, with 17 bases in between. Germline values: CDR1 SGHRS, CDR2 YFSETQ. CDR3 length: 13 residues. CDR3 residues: CASSSVEAAFAFF. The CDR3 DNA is TGCGCCAGCAGCTCGGTAGAGGCCGCGTTCGCTTTCTTT. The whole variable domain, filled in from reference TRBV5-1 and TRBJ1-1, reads KAGVTQTPRYLIKTRGQQVTLSCSPISGHRSVSWYQQTPGQGLQFLFEYFSETQRNKGNFPGRFSGRQFSNSRSEMNVSTLELGDSALYLCASSSVEAAFAFFGQGTRLTVV.

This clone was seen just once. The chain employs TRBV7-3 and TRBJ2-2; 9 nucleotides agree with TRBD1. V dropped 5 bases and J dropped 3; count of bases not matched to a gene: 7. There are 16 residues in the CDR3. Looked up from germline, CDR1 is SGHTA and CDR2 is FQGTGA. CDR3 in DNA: TGTGCCAGCAGCACCTACAGGGGGCTCGACACCGGGGAGCTGTTTTTT. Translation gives CASSTYRGLDTGELFF.

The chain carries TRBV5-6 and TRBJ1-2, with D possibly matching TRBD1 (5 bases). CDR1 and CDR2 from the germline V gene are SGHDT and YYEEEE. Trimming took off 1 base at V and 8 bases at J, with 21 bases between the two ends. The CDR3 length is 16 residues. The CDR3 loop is CASSLKAGPLFWGYTF. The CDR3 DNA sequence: TGTGCCAGCAGCTTGAAGGCGGGGCCCCTTTTTTGGGGCTACACCTTC.

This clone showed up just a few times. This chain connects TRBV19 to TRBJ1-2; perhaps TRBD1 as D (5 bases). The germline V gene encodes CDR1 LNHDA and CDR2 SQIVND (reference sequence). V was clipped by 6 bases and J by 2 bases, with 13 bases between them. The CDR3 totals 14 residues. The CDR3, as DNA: TGTGCCAGTAGCACCAAACGGGGGAACTATGGCTACACCTTC. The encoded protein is CASSTKRGNYGYTF.

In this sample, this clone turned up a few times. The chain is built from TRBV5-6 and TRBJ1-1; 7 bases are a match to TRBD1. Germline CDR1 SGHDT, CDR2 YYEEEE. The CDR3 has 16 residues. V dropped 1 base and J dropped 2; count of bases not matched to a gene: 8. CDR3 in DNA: TGTGCCAGCAGCTTGATGGGGGGACAGAAAAACACTGAAGCTTTCTTT. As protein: CASSLMGGQKNTEAFF.